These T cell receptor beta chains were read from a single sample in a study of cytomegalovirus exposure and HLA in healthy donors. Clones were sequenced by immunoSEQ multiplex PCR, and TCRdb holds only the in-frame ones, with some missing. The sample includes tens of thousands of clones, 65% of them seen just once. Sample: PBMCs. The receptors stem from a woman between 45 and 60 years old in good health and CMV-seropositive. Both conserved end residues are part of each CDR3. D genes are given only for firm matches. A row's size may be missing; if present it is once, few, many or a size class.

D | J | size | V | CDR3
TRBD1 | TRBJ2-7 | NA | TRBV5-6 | CASSRGQGAREQYF
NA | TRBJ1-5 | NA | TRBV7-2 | CASSSRVGGRQPQHF
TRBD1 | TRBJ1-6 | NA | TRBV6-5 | CASSYRPGQINSPLHF
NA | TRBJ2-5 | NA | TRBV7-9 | CASSFGGPQETQYF
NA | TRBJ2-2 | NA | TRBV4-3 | CASSHQTLQGSGTGELFF
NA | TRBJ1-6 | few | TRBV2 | CATFRDNPSPLHF
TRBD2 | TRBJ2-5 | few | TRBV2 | CASSNSGTSGGQYQETQYF
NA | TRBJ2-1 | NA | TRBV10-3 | CAITTGSHEQFF
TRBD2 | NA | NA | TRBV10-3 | CAISVGGGPSYEQYF
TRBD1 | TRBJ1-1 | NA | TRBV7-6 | CASSAQDRANTEAFF
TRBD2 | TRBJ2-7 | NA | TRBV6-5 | CASSEDGGYEQYF
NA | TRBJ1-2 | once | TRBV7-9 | CASLSTGLPAGYTF
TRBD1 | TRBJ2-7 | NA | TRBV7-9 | CASSPRQGRSSYEQYF
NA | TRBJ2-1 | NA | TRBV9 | CASSVENTPYNEQFF
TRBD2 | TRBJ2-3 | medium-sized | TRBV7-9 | CASSPPTSAGTDTQYF
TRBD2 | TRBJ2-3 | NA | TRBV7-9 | CASSLTSGGTDTQYF
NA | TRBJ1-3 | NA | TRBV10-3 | CAISEPGFENTIYF
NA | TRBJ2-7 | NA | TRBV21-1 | CASSKRGTHSSYEQYF
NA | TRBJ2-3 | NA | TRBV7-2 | CASSSHTDTQYF
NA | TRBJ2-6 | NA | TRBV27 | CASSLLAGGANVLAF
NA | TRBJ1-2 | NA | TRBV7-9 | CASSFVSPSNYGYTF
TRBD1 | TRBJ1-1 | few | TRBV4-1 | CASSQEESHRGFAFF
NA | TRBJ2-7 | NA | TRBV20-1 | CSAPDSYEQYF
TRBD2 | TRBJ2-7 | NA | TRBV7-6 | CASSFPGGGYEQYF
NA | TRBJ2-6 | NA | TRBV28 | CASSLPPSGANVLTF
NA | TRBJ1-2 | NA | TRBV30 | CAWKGARYYGYTF
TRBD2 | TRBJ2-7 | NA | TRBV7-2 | CASSLTSGGAGEQYF